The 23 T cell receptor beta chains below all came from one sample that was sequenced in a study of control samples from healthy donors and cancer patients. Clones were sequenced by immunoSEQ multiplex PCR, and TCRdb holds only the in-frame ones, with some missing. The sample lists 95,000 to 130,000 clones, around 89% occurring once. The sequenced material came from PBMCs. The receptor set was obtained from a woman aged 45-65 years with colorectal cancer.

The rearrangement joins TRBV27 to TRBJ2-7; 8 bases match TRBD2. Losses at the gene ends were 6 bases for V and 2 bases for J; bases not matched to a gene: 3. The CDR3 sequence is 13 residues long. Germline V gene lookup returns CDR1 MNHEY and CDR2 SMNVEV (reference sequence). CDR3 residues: CASSIAGTYEQYF. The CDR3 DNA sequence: TGTGCCAGCAGCATAGCGGGAACCTACGAGCAGTACTTC.

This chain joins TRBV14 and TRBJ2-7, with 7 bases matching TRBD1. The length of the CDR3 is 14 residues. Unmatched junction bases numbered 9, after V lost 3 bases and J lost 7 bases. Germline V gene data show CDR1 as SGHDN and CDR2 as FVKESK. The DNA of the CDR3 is TGTGCCAGCAGCCATGGGGACAGTCGAGAGGAGCAGTACTTC. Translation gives CASSHGDSREEQYF.

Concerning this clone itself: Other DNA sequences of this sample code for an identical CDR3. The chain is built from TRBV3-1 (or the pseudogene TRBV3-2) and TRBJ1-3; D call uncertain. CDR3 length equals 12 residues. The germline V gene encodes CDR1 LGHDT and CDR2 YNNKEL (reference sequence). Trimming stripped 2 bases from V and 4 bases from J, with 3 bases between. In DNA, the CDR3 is TGTGCCAGCAGCCAACAGGGAAACACCATATATTTT. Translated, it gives CASSQQGNTIYF.

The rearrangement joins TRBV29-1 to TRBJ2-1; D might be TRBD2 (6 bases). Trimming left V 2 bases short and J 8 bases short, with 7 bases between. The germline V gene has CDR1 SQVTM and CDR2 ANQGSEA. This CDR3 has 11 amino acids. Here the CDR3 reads CSVERGYEQFF. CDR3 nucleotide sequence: TGCAGCGTTGAACGGGGGTATGAGCAGTTCTTC.

This CDR3 is CASSLGAGMNTEAFF. The CDR3 DNA reads as TGCGCCAGCAGCCTTGGGGCAGGGATGAACACTGAAGCTTTCTTT. The chain has TRBV5-1 and TRBJ1-1, with D possibly TRBD1 on 5 matching bases. Germline values: CDR1 SGHRS, CDR2 YFSETQ. This CDR3 spans 15 amino acids. With 4 bases removed from V and 0 bases from J, the gap between germline ends came to 13 bases.

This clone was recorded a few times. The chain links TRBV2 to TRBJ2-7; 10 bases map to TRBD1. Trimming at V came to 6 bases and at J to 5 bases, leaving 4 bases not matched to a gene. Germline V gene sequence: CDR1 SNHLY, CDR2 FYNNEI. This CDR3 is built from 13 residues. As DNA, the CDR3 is TGTGCCAGCAGCCGACAGGGGGCCCACGAGCAGTACTTC. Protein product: CASSRQGAHEQYF. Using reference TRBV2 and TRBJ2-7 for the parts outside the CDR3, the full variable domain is EPEVTQTPSHQVTQMGQEVILRCVPISNHLYFYWYRQILGQKVEFLVSFYNNEISEKSEIFDDQFSVERPDGSNFTLKIRSTKLEDSAMYFCASSRQGAHEQYFGPGTRLTVT.

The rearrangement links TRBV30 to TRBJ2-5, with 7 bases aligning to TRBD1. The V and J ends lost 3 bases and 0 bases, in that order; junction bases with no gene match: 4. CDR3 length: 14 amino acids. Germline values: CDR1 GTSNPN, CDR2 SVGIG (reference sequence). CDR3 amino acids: CAWSRQGDQETQYF. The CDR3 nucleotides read TGTGCCTGGAGCAGGCAGGGGGACCAAGAGACCCAGTACTTC.

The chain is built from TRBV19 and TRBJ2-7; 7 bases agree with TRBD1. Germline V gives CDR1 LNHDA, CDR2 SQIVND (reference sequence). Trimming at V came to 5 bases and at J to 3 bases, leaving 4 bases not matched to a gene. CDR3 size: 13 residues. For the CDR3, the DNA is TGTGCCAGTAGTCTCCGACAGGGCTACGAGCAGTACTTC. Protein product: CASSLRQGYEQYF.

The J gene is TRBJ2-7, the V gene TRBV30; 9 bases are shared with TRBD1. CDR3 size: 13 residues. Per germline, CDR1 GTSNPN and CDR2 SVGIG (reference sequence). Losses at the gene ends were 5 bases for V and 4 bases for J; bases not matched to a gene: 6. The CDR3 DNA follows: TGTGCCTGGGTAGGACAGGGGATATACGAGCAGTACTTC. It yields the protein CAWVGQGIYEQYF.

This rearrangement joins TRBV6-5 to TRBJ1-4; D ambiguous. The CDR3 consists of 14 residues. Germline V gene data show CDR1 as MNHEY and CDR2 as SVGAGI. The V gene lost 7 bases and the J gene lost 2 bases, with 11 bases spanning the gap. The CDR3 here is CASKFIPTNEKLFF. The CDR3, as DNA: TGTGCCAGCAAATTCATCCCCACTAATGAAAAACTGTTTTTT.

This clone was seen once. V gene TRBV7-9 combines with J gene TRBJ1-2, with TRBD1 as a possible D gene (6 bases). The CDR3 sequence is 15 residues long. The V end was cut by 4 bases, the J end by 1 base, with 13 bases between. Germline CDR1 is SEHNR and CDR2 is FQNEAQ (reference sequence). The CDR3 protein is CASSSIKQGNYGYTF. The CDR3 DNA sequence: TGTGCCAGCAGCTCTATAAAACAGGGTAACTATGGCTACACCTTC.

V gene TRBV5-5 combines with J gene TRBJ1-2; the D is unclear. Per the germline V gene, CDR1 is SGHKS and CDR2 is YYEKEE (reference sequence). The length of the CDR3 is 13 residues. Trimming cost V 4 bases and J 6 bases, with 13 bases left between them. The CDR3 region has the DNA TGTGCCAGCAGCGGAACACGGACGGATGGCTACACCTTC. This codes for CASSGTRTDGYTF.

CDR3 nucleotides: TGTGCCAGCAGCCGTAGCGGGGGAAACTACAATGAGCAGTTCTTC. This encodes CASSRSGGNYNEQFF. The chain couples TRBV28 to TRBJ2-1; the match to TRBD2 covers 9 bases. The CDR3 spans 15 residues. Looked up from germline, CDR1 is MDHEN and CDR2 is SYDVKM. V shed 6 bases, J shed 3 bases, and the junction held 6 bases outside the gene matches.

The CDR3: CASSLGTQKNIQYF. The CDR3 DNA reads as TGTGCCAGCAGCTTGGGGACACAGAAAAACATTCAGTACTTC. V gene TRBV5-4 combines with J gene TRBJ2-4, with D perhaps matching TRBD1 (5 bases). Trimming took 0 bases from V and 4 from J, leaving 8 bases between them. CDR1 and CDR2 from the germline V gene are SGHNT and YYREEE (reference sequence). The CDR3 contains 14 residues. Variable domain in full (rest from reference TRBV5-4 and TRBJ2-4): ETGVTQSPTHLIKTRGQQVTLRCSSQSGHNTVSWYQQALGQGPQFIFQYYREEENGRGNFPPRFSGLQFPNYSSELNVNALELDDSALYLCASSLGTQKNIQYFGAGTRLSVL.

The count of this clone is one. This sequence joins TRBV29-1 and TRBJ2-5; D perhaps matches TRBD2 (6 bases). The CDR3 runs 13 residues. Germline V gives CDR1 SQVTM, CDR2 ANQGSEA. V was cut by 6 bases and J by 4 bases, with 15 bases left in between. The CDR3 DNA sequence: TGCAGCGTGAAGCAGCGGGCGGTAGAGACCCAGTACTTC. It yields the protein CSVKQRAVETQYF.

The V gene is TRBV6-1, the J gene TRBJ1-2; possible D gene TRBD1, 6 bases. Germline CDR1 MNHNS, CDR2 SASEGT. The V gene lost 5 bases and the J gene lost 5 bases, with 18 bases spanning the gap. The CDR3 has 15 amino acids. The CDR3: CASSRGGRDIYGYTF. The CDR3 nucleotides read TGTGCCAGCAGTAGGGGGGGCCGCGACATATATGGCTACACCTTC.

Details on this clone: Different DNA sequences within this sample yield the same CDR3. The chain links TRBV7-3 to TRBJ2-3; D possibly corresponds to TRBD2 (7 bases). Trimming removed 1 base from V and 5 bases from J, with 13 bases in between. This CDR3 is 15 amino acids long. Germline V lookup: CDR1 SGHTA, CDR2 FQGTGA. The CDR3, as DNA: TGTGCCAGCAGCTTAAAGGGGGGGCCGGTAGATACGCAGTATTTT. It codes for CASSLKGGPVDTQYF.

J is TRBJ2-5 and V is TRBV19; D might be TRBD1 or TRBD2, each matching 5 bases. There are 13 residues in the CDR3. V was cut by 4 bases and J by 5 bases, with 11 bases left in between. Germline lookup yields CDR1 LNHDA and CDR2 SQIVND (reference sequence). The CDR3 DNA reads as TGTGCCAGTAGTACTGGGACCACTGAGACCCAGTACTTC. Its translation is CASSTGTTETQYF.

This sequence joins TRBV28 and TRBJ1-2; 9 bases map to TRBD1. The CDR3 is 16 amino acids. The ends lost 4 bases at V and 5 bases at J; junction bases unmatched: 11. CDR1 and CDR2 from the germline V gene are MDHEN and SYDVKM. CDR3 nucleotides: TGTGCCAGCAGTTCCGGGACAGGGAGAGGATTTTATGGCTACACCTTC. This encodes CASSSGTGRGFYGYTF.

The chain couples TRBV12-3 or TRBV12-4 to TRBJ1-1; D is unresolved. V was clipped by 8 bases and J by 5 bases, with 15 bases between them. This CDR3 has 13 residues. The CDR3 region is CASLEEGLTEAFF. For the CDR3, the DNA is TGTGCCAGCCTTGAGGAGGGTCTTACTGAAGCTTTCTTT.

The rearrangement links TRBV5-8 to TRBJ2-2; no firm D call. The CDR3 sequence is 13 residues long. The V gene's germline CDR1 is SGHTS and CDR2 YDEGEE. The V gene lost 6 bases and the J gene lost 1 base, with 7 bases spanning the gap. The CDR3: CASNTLNTGELFF. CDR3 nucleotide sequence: TGTGCCAGCAATACACTGAACACCGGGGAGCTGTTTTTT.

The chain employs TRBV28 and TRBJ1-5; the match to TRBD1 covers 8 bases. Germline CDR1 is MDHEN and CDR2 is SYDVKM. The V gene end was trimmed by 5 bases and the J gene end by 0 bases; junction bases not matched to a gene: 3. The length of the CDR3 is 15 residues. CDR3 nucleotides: TGTGCCAGCAGTCCAGGGGGCCTTAGCAATCAGCCCCAGCATTTT. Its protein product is CASSPGGLSNQPQHF.

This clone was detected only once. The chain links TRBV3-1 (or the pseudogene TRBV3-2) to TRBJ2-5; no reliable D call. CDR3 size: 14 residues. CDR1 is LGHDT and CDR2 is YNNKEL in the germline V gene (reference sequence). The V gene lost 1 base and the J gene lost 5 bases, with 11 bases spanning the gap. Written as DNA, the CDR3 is TGTGCCAGCAGCCAAGCTCTCACTTCGGAGACCCAGTACTTC. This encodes CASSQALTSETQYF.